The entry below gives a single TCR beta chain sequence along with its context. Its antigen is unknown. The source of the sample is a study of blood T cells in healthy people across ages. The study's findings and limits: Shifts in expanded clonotypes may have been confounded by donor CMV status, which was unknown. Older individuals had lower TCR beta diversity per million T cells (the decline was roughly linear).

Germline lookup yields CDR1 SGHRS and CDR2 YFSETQ. The J segment lost 0 bases and the V segment lost 4 bases, leaving 6 bases of the junction unmatched. The CDR3 runs 16 residues. Alongside a J-beta primer mix, a sample-barcoded 5' primer served in a second PCR lasting about 7 to 12 cycles. TCRdb processed the 5' RACE reads anew with MiXCR; each CDR3 protein has one entry. This sample has around 700,000 distinct CDR3 sequences, with approximately 25% found just once. This same sample was also part of a study on T cells of mothers and their children. That source adds: Over 8.5 million reads per mother and roughly 3 million per child were obtained.

Sequencing input: blood. The chain couples TRBV5-1 to TRBJ1-2; 10 positions match TRBD1. The TCR sequence derives from a boy younger than 18 in good health. CDR3 nucleotides: TGCGCCAGCAGCCCGGGACAGGGGAAAACTAACTATGGCTACACCTTC. Its translation is CASSPGQGKTNYGYTF.